This entry is about one T cell receptor (beta chain). What it binds is not known. The data originate from a study of cytomegalovirus exposure and HLA in healthy donors. Across the whole study: Most genotyped donors, about 81% of around 370, had Caucasian-associated genetic ancestry. Study-wide findings and caveats: Apart from CMV serostatus, no immune exposure information was available. In a later analysis, TCR beta V- and J-gene trimming was associated with a missense DCLRE1C variant.

V trimming: 6 bases; J trimming: 5 bases; junction bases outside the gene matches: 9. Per the germline V gene, CDR1 is KGHSH and CDR2 is LQKENI. The CDR3 sequence is 16 residues long. The PCR ran on 60 Vbeta and 13 Jbeta primers. Only in-frame clones appear in the TCRdb table, and some are missing; sequencing was by immunoSEQ multiplex PCR. There are about 170,000 clones in the sample, with 0.7% to 1% held by the top ten. The chain couples TRBV18 to TRBJ2-3, with 12 nucleotides matching TRBD2. The sequenced sample consisted of PBMCs. The receptor was isolated from a woman aged 18 to 35 in good health and CMV-seropositive. The CDR3 region has the DNA TGTGCCAGCTCGATCGGACTAGCGGGAATGGGAGATACGCAGTATTTT. Its translation is CASSIGLAGMGDTQYF.